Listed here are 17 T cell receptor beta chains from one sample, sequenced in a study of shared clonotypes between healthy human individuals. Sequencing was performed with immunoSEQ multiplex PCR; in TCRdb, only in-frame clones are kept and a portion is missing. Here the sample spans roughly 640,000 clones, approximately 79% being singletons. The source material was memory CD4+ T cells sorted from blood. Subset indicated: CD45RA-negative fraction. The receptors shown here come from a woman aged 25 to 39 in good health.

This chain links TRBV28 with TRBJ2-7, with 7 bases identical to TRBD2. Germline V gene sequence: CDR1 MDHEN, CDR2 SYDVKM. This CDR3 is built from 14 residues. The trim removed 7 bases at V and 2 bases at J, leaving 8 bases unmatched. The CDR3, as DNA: TGTGCCAGCACAAACGGGGGGAAAACCTACGAGCAGTACTTC. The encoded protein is CASTNGGKTYEQYF.

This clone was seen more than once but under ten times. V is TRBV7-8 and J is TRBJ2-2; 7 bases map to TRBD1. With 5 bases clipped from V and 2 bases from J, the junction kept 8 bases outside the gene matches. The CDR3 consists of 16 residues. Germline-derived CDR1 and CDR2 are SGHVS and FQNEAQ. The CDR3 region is CASSQRTGTNTGELFF. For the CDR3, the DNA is TGTGCCAGCAGCCAGAGGACAGGCACTAACACCGGGGAGCTGTTTTTT.

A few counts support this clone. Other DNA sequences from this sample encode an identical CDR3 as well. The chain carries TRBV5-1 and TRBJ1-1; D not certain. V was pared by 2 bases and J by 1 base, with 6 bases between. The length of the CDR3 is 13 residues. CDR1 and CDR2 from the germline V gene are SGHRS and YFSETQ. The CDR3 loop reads CASSLDRNTEAFF. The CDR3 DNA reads TGCGCCAGCAGCTTAGATCGGAACACTGAAGCTTTCTTT. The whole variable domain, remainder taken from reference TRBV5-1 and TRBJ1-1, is KAGVTQTPRYLIKTRGQQVTLSCSPISGHRSVSWYQQTPGQGLQFLFEYFSETQRNKGNFPGRFSGRQFSNSRSEMNVSTLELGDSALYLCASSLDRNTEAFFGQGTRLTVV.

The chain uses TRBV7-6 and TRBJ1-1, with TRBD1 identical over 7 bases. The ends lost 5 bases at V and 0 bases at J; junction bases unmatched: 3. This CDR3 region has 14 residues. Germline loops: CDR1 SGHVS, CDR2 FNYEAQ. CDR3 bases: TGTGCCAGCAGCCCGGGACAGATGAACACTGAAGCTTTCTTT. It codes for CASSPGQMNTEAFF.

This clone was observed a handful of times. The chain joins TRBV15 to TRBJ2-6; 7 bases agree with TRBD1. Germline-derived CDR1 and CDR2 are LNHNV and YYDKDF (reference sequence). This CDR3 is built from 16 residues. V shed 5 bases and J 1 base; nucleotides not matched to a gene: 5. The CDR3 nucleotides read TGTGCCACCAGCGTACAGGGGCTTTCTGGGGCCAACGTCCTGACTTTC. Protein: CATSVQGLSGANVLTF.

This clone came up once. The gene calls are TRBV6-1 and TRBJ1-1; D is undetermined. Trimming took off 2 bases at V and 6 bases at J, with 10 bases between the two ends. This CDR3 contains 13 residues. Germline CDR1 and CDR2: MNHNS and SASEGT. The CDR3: CASSEPIYPEAFF. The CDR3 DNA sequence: TGTGCCAGCAGTGAACCGATTTACCCTGAAGCTTTCTTT.

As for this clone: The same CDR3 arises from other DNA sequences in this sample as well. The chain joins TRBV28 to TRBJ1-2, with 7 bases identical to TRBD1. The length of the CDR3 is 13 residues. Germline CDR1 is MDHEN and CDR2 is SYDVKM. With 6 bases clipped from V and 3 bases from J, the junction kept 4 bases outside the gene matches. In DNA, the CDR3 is TGTGCCAGCAGCCTCCAGGGGGACTATGGCTACACCTTC. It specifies CASSLQGDYGYTF.

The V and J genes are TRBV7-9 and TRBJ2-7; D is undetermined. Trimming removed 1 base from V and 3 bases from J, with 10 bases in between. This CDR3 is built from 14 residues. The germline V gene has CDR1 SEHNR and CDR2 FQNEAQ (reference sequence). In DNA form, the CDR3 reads TGTGCCAGCAGCTTAGGAGGCACGATCTACGAGCAGTACTTC. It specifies CASSLGGTIYEQYF.

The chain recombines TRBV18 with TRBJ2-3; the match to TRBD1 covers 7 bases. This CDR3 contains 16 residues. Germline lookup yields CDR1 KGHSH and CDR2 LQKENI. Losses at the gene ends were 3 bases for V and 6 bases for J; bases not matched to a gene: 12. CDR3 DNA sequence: TGTGCCAGCTCACCTAGGACAGGAATGGCCGTGGATACGCAGTATTTT. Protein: CASSPRTGMAVDTQYF.

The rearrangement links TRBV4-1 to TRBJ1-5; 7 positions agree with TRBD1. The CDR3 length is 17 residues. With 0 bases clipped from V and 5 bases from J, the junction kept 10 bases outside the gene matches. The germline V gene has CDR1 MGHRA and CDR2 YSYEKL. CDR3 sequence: CASSQDNEATGYQPQHF. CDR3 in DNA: TGCGCCAGCAGCCAAGATAATGAAGCGACAGGGTATCAGCCCCAGCATTTT.

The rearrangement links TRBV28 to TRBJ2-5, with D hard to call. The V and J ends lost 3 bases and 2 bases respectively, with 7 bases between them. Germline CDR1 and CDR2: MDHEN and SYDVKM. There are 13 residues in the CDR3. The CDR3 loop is CASSFQSQETQYF. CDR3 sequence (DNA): TGTGCCAGCAGTTTCCAGTCTCAAGAGACCCAGTACTTC. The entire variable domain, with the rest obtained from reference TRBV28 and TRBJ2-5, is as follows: DVKVTQSSRYLVKRTGEKVFLECVQDMDHENMFWYRQDPGLGLRLIYFSYDVKMKEKGDIPEGYSVSREKKERFSLILESASTNQTSMYLCASSFQSQETQYFGPGTRLLVL.

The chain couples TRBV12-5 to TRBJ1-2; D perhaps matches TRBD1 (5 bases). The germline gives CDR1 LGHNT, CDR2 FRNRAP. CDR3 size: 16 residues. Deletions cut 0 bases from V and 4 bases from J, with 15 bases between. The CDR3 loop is CASGLVAGTVVYGYTF. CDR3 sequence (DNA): TGTGCTAGTGGTTTGGTAGCCGGGACGGTTGTCTATGGCTACACCTTC.

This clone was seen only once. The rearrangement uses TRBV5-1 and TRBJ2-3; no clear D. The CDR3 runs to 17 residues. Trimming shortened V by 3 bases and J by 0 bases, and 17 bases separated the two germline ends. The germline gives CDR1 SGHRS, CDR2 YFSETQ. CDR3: CASSSEPTWLSTDTQYF. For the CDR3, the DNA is TGCGCCAGCAGCTCGGAGCCGACATGGCTTAGCACAGATACGCAGTATTTT.

The CDR3 sequence is CASSPGGAFYGYTF. In nucleotides, the CDR3 is TGTGCCAGCTCACCAGGGGGGGCGTTCTATGGCTACACCTTC. The chain combines TRBV18 with TRBJ1-2; maybe TRBD1 (6 bases). Trimming stripped 2 bases from V and 4 bases from J, with 11 bases between. The CDR3 is made up of 14 amino acids. Germline CDR1 and CDR2: KGHSH and LQKENI.

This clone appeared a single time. DNA of the CDR3: TGTGCCAGCAGGCCCCAATCTAGGCATCTGTACTTC. Protein product: CASRPQSRHLYF. The chain couples TRBV6-5 to TRBJ2-7; D call uncertain. The V gene's germline CDR1 is MNHEY and CDR2 SVGAGI. V dropped 6 bases and J dropped 12 bases, with 18 bases sitting between them. The CDR3 is 12 residues long.

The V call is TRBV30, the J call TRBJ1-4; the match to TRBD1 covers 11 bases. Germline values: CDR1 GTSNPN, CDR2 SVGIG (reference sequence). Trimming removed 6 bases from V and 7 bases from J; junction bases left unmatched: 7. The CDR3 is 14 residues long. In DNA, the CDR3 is TGTGCCTGTACCTTCGGGACAGGGGGTGAAAAACTGTTTTTT. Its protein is CACTFGTGGEKLFF.

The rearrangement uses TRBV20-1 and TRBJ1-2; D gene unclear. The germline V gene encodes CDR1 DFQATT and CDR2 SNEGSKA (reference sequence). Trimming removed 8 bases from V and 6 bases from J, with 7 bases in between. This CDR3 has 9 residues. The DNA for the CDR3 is TGCAGTATCAATGATGGCTACACCTTC. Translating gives CSINDGYTF.